A single sample gave rise to the 2 T cell receptor beta chains below, sequenced in a study of blood T cell repertoires in COVID-19. TCRdb keeps only in-frame clones here, not all; method: immunoSEQ multiplex PCR. The data show 350,000 to 550,000 clones, with 80% to 90% seen just once and 1% to 1.3% held by the top ten. The sequenced sample consisted of PBMCs or T cells enriched from blood (not recorded which). Receptors were obtained from a man aged 25-40 years who had recovered from COVID-19.

The chain couples TRBV2 to TRBJ1-1; D remains ambiguous. From germline, CDR1 is SNHLY and CDR2 FYNNEI. The CDR3 totals 12 residues. Trimming stripped 5 bases from V and 6 bases from J, with 10 bases between. The CDR3 DNA sequence: TGTGCCAGCAGTTATACAGCCTCTGAAGCTTTCTTT. Translated, it gives CASSYTASEAFF.

This chain joins TRBV7-9 and TRBJ1-2, with 7 bases aligning to TRBD1. The CDR3 has 14 amino acids. V trimming: 5 bases; J trimming: 4 bases; junction bases outside the gene matches: 7. The germline V gene has CDR1 SEHNR and CDR2 FQNEAQ (reference sequence). CDR3 in amino acids: CASSVRGGFYGYTF. DNA for the CDR3: TGTGCCAGCAGCGTAAGAGGGGGCTTCTATGGCTACACCTTC.